What follows are 22 T cell receptor beta chains derived from one specimen sequenced in a study of cytomegalovirus exposure and HLA in healthy donors. Sequencing was performed with immunoSEQ multiplex PCR; in TCRdb, only in-frame clones are kept and a portion is missing. The profile shows under 85,000 clones, over 90% of them singletons. What was sequenced was PBMCs. The receptors stem from a man aged 18 to 30 in good health and CMV-seropositive.

The CDR3 nucleotides read TGTGCCAGCAGCTTGGACAGGGCAGCCTATGAAGCTTTCTTT. It yields the protein CASSLDRAAYEAFF. V and J are TRBV7-9 and TRBJ1-1; 8 bases align to TRBD1. The CDR3 spans 14 residues. The V gene end was trimmed by 3 bases and the J gene end by 7 bases; junction bases not matched to a gene: 7. Germline CDR1 reads SEHNR; CDR2 reads FQNEAQ (reference sequence).

V gene TRBV19 combines with J gene TRBJ2-1, with D tentatively TRBD2 (5 bases). V was pared by 4 bases and J by 4 bases, with 17 bases between. Germline-derived CDR1 and CDR2 are LNHDA and SQIVND (reference sequence). There are 16 residues in the CDR3. CDR3: CASSTEAHMRYNEQFF. CDR3 DNA sequence: TGTGCCAGTAGTACGGAGGCCCACATGAGGTACAATGAGCAGTTCTTC.

The chain couples TRBV29-1 to TRBJ1-2, with unresolved D. The CDR3 runs to 12 residues. Germline V gene data show CDR1 as SQVTM and CDR2 as ANQGSEA. Trimming removed 5 bases from V and 2 bases from J, with 9 bases in between. In DNA, the CDR3 is TGCAGCGTTTATGGGCAGAACTATGGCTACACCTTC. Its protein product is CSVYGQNYGYTF. Based on the CDR3 plus reference TRBV29-1 and TRBJ1-2, the full variable domain is SAVISQKPSRDICQRGTSLTIQCQVDSQVTMMFWYRQQPGQSLTLIATANQGSEATYESGFVIDKFPISRPNLTFSTLTVSNMSPEDSSIYLCSVYGQNYGYTFGSGTRLTVV.

This clone was counted a single time. The chain employs TRBV9 and TRBJ2-2, with TRBD2 matching 10 bases. Trimming took 4 bases from V and 7 from J; bases not matched to a gene: 7. CDR3 length: 15 residues. Germline V gene data show CDR1 as SGDLS and CDR2 as YYNGEE. CDR3 sequence reads: CASSRTSGGGGELFF. The CDR3 DNA is TGTGCCAGCAGCCGGACTAGCGGAGGGGGCGGGGAGCTGTTTTTT.

The V call is TRBV19, the J call TRBJ2-2; 12 nucleotides agree with TRBD2. CDR1 is LNHDA, CDR2 SQIVND, per germline (reference sequence). This CDR3 contains 16 residues. V lost 10 bases, J lost 4 bases, and 10 bases stayed unmatched. This CDR3 reads CATLRRTSGATGELFF. The CDR3 DNA follows: TGTGCCACCCTCAGACGGACTAGCGGGGCCACCGGGGAGCTGTTTTTT.

J is TRBJ1-1 and V is TRBV15, with no clear D. V shed 4 bases and J shed 0 bases, with 9 bases lying between them. The germline CDR1 and CDR2 sequences are LNHNV and YYDKDF (reference sequence). The CDR3 covers 14 residues. The CDR3 region has the DNA TGTGCCACCAGCAAAGAATATATGAACACTGAAGCTTTCTTT. Translation: CATSKEYMNTEAFF.

This clone was picked up one time. V gene TRBV11-2 combines with J gene TRBJ2-3, with a weak D call TRBD2 (5 bases). Looked up from germline, CDR1 is SGHAT and CDR2 is FQNNGV. With 3 bases removed from V and 0 bases from J, the gap between germline ends came to 7 bases. This CDR3 is built from 14 residues. The CDR3: CASSFRGSTDTQYF. The CDR3 DNA reads as TGTGCCAGCAGCTTTCGGGGAAGCACAGATACGCAGTATTTT.

The J gene is TRBJ1-2, the V gene TRBV7-3; D gene ambiguous. CDR3 size: 15 residues. V lost 4 bases and J 5 bases, leaving 17 bases between the germline ends. Germline CDR1 SGHTA, CDR2 FQGTGA. The CDR3 loop is CASSSGPGSGYGYTF. For the CDR3, the DNA is TGTGCCAGCAGCTCTGGGCCTGGGTCGGGATATGGCTACACCTTC.

The CDR3 loop reads CASSLAGTSGSLGKTQYF. Here the CDR3 DNA reads TGTGCCAGCAGCTTAGCCGGGACTAGCGGGAGTCTCGGAAAGACCCAGTACTTC. V is TRBV7-9 and J is TRBJ2-5; TRBD2 agrees at 14 bases. Germline values: CDR1 SEHNR, CDR2 FQNEAQ (reference sequence). The CDR3 spans 18 residues. The J segment lost 6 bases and the V segment lost 0 bases, leaving 9 bases of the junction unmatched. Based on the CDR3 plus reference TRBV7-9 and TRBJ2-5, the full variable domain is DTGVSQNPRHKITKRGQNVTFRCDPISEHNRLYWYRQTLGQGPEFLTYFQNEAQLEKSRLLSDRFSAERPKGSFSTLEIQRTEQGDSAMYLCASSLAGTSGSLGKTQYFGPGTRLLVL.

The chain carries TRBV6-1 and TRBJ2-7; 14 positions agree with TRBD2. The CDR3 runs to 15 residues. V gave up 3 bases and J gave up 5 bases; unmatched junction bases: 3. In germline, CDR1 is MNHNS, CDR2 SASEGT. CDR3 loop: CASSEVGLAGDEQYF. CDR3 nucleotide sequence: TGTGCCAGCAGTGAGGTGGGACTAGCGGGAGACGAGCAGTACTTC.

This rearrangement joins TRBV30 to TRBJ2-3; possibly TRBD2 for D (7 bases). The germline V gene has CDR1 GTSNPN and CDR2 SVGIG (reference sequence). This CDR3 is 14 amino acids long. The V end lost 3 bases, the J end lost 1 base, and 11 bases lay between the germline ends. CDR3 sequence: CAWRGGLGTDTQYF. The CDR3 coding sequence is TGTGCCTGGAGGGGGGGGCTGGGCACAGATACGCAGTATTTT.

J is TRBJ2-1 and V is TRBV19, with D perhaps matching TRBD2 (6 bases). CDR3 size: 16 residues. Germline assignment: CDR1 LNHDA and CDR2 SQIVND (reference sequence). V gave up 7 bases and J gave up 4 bases, with 20 bases separating them. The CDR3: CASNDLVGGDYNEQFF. CDR3 nucleotides: TGTGCCAGTAACGACTTGGTTGGCGGGGATTACAATGAGCAGTTCTTC.

The gene calls are TRBV5-1 and TRBJ1-1; no clear D. The CDR3 is 15 residues long. V was clipped by 3 bases and J by 5 bases, with 17 bases between them. Looked up from germline, CDR1 is SGHRS and CDR2 is YFSETQ. The CDR3 DNA sequence: TGCGCCAGCAGCTCCCTCGGGGAGTCCCGGACTGAAGCTTTCTTT. As protein: CASSSLGESRTEAFF.

The chain links TRBV7-3 to TRBJ2-7; D unresolved. V was pared by 5 bases and J by 5 bases, with 13 bases between. The CDR3 length is 13 residues. Germline V gene sequence: CDR1 SGHTA, CDR2 FQGTGA. CDR3: CASSPLAGHEQYF. The DNA of the CDR3 is TGTGCCAGCAGCCCCTTGGCTGGCCACGAGCAGTACTTC.

The rearrangement uses TRBV7-3 and TRBJ2-1; D is possibly TRBD2 (5 bases). The germline V gene has CDR1 SGHTA and CDR2 FQGTGA. The V gene lost 8 bases and the J gene lost 0 bases, with 11 bases spanning the gap. This CDR3 is 14 amino acids long. The chain's CDR3 is CASGAEDSYNEQFF. The CDR3 bases are TGTGCCAGCGGCGCGGAGGACTCCTACAATGAGCAGTTCTTC.

V is TRBV9 and J is TRBJ2-1, with 9 bases lining up with TRBD2. V lost 6 bases, J lost 6 bases, and 7 bases stayed unmatched. The CDR3 totals 14 residues. Germline V lookup: CDR1 SGDLS, CDR2 YYNGEE. CDR3 DNA: TGTGCCAGCAACAAGCTAGCGGGATCCAATGAGCAGTTCTTC. This translates into CASNKLAGSNEQFF.

This chain uses TRBV6-1 with TRBJ1-2; no clear D gene. The CDR3 contains 13 residues. With 2 bases removed from V and 6 bases from J, the gap between germline ends came to 10 bases. CDR1 MNHNS and CDR2 SASEGT come from the germline V gene. CDR3 in DNA: TGTGCCAGCAGTGAACTCCCCCTAGATGGCTACACCTTC. Protein: CASSELPLDGYTF.

The V and J genes are TRBV4-1 and TRBJ2-1; D unresolved. The CDR3 spans 17 residues. Germline V gene sequence: CDR1 MGHRA, CDR2 YSYEKL. The germline V and J ends were trimmed by 0 bases and 9 bases, with 21 bases remaining between them. As DNA, the CDR3 is TGCGCCAGCAGCCAAGAGATCGCGGTGAGTTTTTCGGGTGAGCAGTTCTTC. Translating gives CASSQEIAVSFSGEQFF.

The chain joins TRBV5-1 to TRBJ1-4, with D possibly TRBD1 on 5 matching bases. Trimming cost V 0 bases and J 8 bases, with 14 bases left between them. There are 15 residues in the CDR3. Germline CDR1 is SGHRS and CDR2 is YFSETQ. CDR3 bases: TGCGCCAGCAGCTTGGTTGGGGCGGTAGGGGAAAAACTGTTTTTT. Amino acid sequence: CASSLVGAVGEKLFF.

This sequence joins TRBV15 and TRBJ2-1, with 7 bases that match TRBD2. The CDR3 totals 14 residues. From germline, CDR1 is LNHNV and CDR2 YYDKDF (reference sequence). Trimming at V came to 1 base and at J to 5 bases, leaving 2 bases not matched to a gene. The CDR3 region is CATSRAAGDNEQFF. Written as DNA, the CDR3 is TGTGCCACCAGCAGAGCGGCGGGGGACAATGAGCAGTTCTTC. Supplemented by reference TRBV15 and TRBJ2-1, the full variable domain reads DAMVIQNPRYQVTQFGKPVTLSCSQTLNHNVMYWYQQKSSQAPKLLFHYYDKDFNNEADTPDNFQSRRPNTSFCFLDIRSPGLGDTAMYLCATSRAAGDNEQFFGPGTRLTVL.

The chain links TRBV27 to TRBJ2-1; 10 bases line up with TRBD1. J lost 7 bases, V lost 6 bases, and 6 bases had no gene match. The CDR3 has 14 residues. CDR1 is MNHEY, CDR2 SMNVEV, per germline (reference sequence). The CDR3 nucleotides read TGTGCCAGCAGCGCGAGGGGACAGGGGAATGAGCAGTTCTTC. It is translated as CASSARGQGNEQFF.

This chain links TRBV6-1 with TRBJ2-6, with 7 bases identical to TRBD2. The J segment lost 3 bases and the V segment lost 4 bases, leaving 3 bases of the junction unmatched. The germline CDR1 and CDR2 sequences are MNHNS and SASEGT. This CDR3 has 15 residues. In nucleotides, the CDR3 is TGTGCCAGCAGTGGGGAGGGCGGTGGGGCCAACGTCCTGACTTTC. Translated: CASSGEGGGANVLTF.